The rows below give T cell receptor beta chains drawn from one sample of a study of ipilimumab plus nivolumab after autologous stem cell transplantation. The repertoire was sequenced with immunoSEQ multiplex PCR; TCRdb's copy has only in-frame clones and lacks some. The sample has about 22,000 clones; 77% are singletons. The sequenced sample was PBMCs, obtained in a trial of ipilimumab plus nivolumab as post-transplant consolidation. The receptors come from a male donor with diffuse large B-cell lymphoma. CDR3s include the opening cysteine and the closing phenylalanine or tryptophan. D genes are given only for firm matches. Clone sizes are given selectively: once, few, many, or a class where the clone is expanded.

v_call	d_call	j_call	clone_size	cdr3_aa	cdr3_nt
TRBV19	NA	TRBJ1-4	NA	CASRASGQNHEKLFF	TGTGCCAGTAGGGCCTCAGGGCAGAACCATGAAAAACTGTTTTTT
TRBV5-1	NA	TRBJ1-1	once	CASSELQGEAFF	TGCGCCAGCAGCGAGTTACAGGGTGAAGCTTTCTTT
TRBV7-2	TRBD2	TRBJ2-7	NA	CASSFGTSGSYEQYF	TGTGCCAGCAGCTTCGGGACTAGCGGCTCCTACGAGCAGTACTTC
TRBV11-2	NA	TRBJ1-2	few	CASSRDVGGYTF	TGTGCCAGCAGCCGGGACGTAGGGGGCTACACCTTC
TRBV11-2	TRBD1	TRBJ1-2	NA	CASSRLKGQGRGDGYTF	TGTGCCAGCAGCCGTCTAAAGGGACAGGGAAGGGGTGATGGCTACACCTTC
TRBV6-5	NA	TRBJ1-2	once	CASSYSGFNGYTF	TGTGCCAGCAGTTACTCGGGGTTTAATGGCTACACCTTC
TRBV29-1	TRBD2	TRBJ2-7	NA	CSASGTYEQYF	TGCAGCGCGAGCGGGACCTACGAGCAGTACTTC
TRBV29-1	NA	TRBJ2-3	NA	CSVEWGTDTQYF	TGCAGCGTTGAATGGGGGACAGATACGCAGTATTTT
TRBV4-2	NA	TRBJ2-3	NA	CASSQEGPTVTDTQYF	TGTGCCAGCAGCCAAGAAGGCCCGACTGTCACAGATACGCAGTATTTT
TRBV5-4	TRBD1	TRBJ1-2	NA	CASSLAGQGVFYGYTF	TGTGCCAGCAGCTTGGCCGGTCAGGGGGTATTCTATGGCTACACCTTC
TRBV7-2	TRBD1	TRBJ2-3	NA	CASSFGDRSTDTQYF	TGTGCCAGCAGCTTTGGGGACAGAAGCACAGATACGCAGTATTTT
TRBV5-1	NA	TRBJ2-3	once	CASSFSSWSTDTQYF	TGCGCCAGCAGCTTCAGTTCCTGGAGCACAGATACGCAGTATTTT
TRBV28	NA	TRBJ1-1	NA	CASSFPGGTEAFF	TGTGCCAGCAGTTTTCCGGGGGGGACTGAAGCTTTCTTT
TRBV6-6	NA	TRBJ1-1	once	CASTDERRGTEAFF	TGTGCCAGCACTGATGAGAGGAGGGGGACTGAAGCTTTCTTT
TRBV28	NA	TRBJ1-1	NA	CASAAPIRGLGTEAFF	TGTGCCAGCGCCGCCCCCATCCGGGGATTAGGCACTGAAGCTTTCTTT
TRBV6-5	NA	TRBJ2-5	NA	CASSSRGLTKETQYF	TGTGCCAGCAGTTCACGGGGCTTGACAAAAGAGACCCAGTACTTC
TRBV10-3	TRBD1	TRBJ2-2	NA	CAIRGQGNTGELFF	TGTGCCATCAGGGGACAGGGTAACACCGGGGAGCTGTTTTTT
TRBV6-1	NA	TRBJ2-5	once	CASNTQTGPGETQYF	TGTGCCAGCAACACCCAGACAGGACCCGGGGAGACCCAGTACTTC
TRBV7-9	NA	TRBJ1-2	NA	CASSFMEGVGYTF	TGTGCCAGCAGCTTTATGGAGGGTGTTGGCTACACCTTC
TRBV11-3	TRBD2	TRBJ2-1	few	CASSLTTAGGPHNEQFF	TGTGCCAGCAGCTTAACTACAGCGGGGGGGCCCCACAATGAGCAGTTCTTC
TRBV27	NA	TRBJ2-7	NA	CASSLDSSYEQYF	TGTGCCAGCAGCCTGGACAGTTCCTACGAGCAGTACTTC
TRBV27	TRBD1	TRBJ1-2	NA	CASSLEGAPYGYTF	TGTGCCAGCAGTTTGGAGGGGGCGCCTTATGGCTACACCTTC
TRBV30	NA	TRBJ1-6	few	CAWRGDLNSPLHF	TGTGCCTGGAGAGGGGACCTAAATTCACCCCTCCACTTT
TRBV6-6	NA	TRBJ1-1	NA	CASSYSGGTEAFF	TGTGCCAGCAGTTACTCAGGGGGCACTGAAGCTTTCTTT
TRBV5-6	NA	TRBJ2-2	few	CASSSWEPYTGELFF	TGTGCCAGCAGCTCATGGGAGCCCTACACCGGGGAGCTGTTTTTT
TRBV28	NA	TRBJ1-5	NA	CASRQASPHQPQHF	TGTGCCAGCAGGCAAGCCTCGCCCCATCAGCCCCAGCATTTT
TRBV6-6	NA	TRBJ1-1	NA	CASIIPGEAFF	TGTGCCAGCATCATACCAGGTGAAGCTTTCTTT
TRBV18	TRBD1	TRBJ1-1	NA	CASSLGTGLEAFF	TGTGCCAGCTCCCTCGGGACAGGGCTTGAAGCTTTCTTT
TRBV6-6	NA	TRBJ1-5	few	CASGIGGTRAF	TGTGCCAGCGGTATCGGAGGGACAAGGGCTTTT
TRBV2	TRBD1	TRBJ2-3	NA	CASGALQGALPDTQYF	TGTGCCAGCGGGGCCTTACAGGGGGCGCTTCCAGATACGCAGTATTTT
TRBV19	TRBD1	TRBJ2-7	medium-sized	CASSIAGTGNYEQYF	TGTGCCAGTAGTATAGCCGGGACAGGGAACTACGAGCAGTACTTC
TRBV27	TRBD2	TRBJ2-1	NA	CASSPTSGGSNEQFF	TGTGCCAGCAGCCCGACTAGCGGGGGGTCCAATGAGCAGTTCTTC
TRBV20-1	NA	TRBJ2-7	once	CSARGPAEQYF	TGCAGTGCTCGAGGACCTGCCGAGCAGTACTTC
TRBV4-1	NA	TRBJ1-3	NA	CASSPTDRGSGNTIYF	TGCGCCAGCAGCCCAACGGATCGTGGGTCTGGAAACACCATATATTTT
TRBV6-5	TRBD2	TRBJ2-3	NA	CASTPGRGKLGTQYF	TGTGCCAGCACTCCCGGGAGGGGCAAGCTTGGTACGCAGTATTTT
TRBV28	NA	TRBJ1-5	NA	CASSRRGEGGGPQHF	TGTGCCAGCAGCCGCCGGGGAGAGGGGGGGGGCCCCCAGCATTTT
TRBV9	NA	TRBJ2-7	NA	CASSGGGGSSYEQYF	TGTGCCAGCAGCGGGGGAGGAGGAAGCTCCTACGAGCAGTACTTC
TRBV11-2	NA	TRBJ2-1	NA	CASSKDRINEQFF	TGTGCCAGCAGCAAGGACAGAATCAATGAGCAGTTCTTC
TRBV11-2	NA	TRBJ2-5	NA	CASSPIFHREGEQETQYF	TGTGCCAGCAGCCCCATCTTCCACAGGGAGGGGGAGCAAGAGACCCAGTACTTC
TRBV29-1	NA	TRBJ2-5	once	CSSGTPRETQYF	TGCAGCTCCGGGACACCACGAGAGACCCAGTACTTC
TRBV7-9	NA	TRBJ1-2	NA	CASSWGDHYGYTF	TGTGCCAGCAGCTGGGGGGACCACTATGGCTACACCTTC
TRBV11-3	NA	TRBJ1-6	NA	CASSLEGRGSSYNSPLHF	TGTGCCAGCAGCTTAGAGGGCAGGGGTAGCTCCTATAATTCACCCCTCCACTTT
TRBV21-1	NA	TRBJ2-7	NA	CASTQRRCEQYF	TGTGCCAGCACCCAAAGAAGGTGCGAGCAGTACTTC